Below are 3 T cell receptor beta chains sequenced from a single sample in a study of T-cell memory formation after mild COVID-19. TCRdb analysed the 5' RACE reads with MiXCR anew, one entry per CDR3 protein. The sample comprises around 220,000 distinct CDR3 sequences, about 16% of which are singletons, and 3.5% to 4% rests with the top ten. Input material: PBMCs or a T cell subset sorted from them (not recorded which). These receptors all stem from a man younger than 30 who had mild COVID-19 (a few samples of this study predate the infection). Cell type and time point are not known.

This clonotype was seen only a few times. The V gene is TRBV5-1, the J gene TRBJ2-2; D not resolved. Trimming removed 1 base from V and 1 base from J, with 14 bases in between. The germline gives CDR1 SGHRS, CDR2 YFSETQ. The CDR3 extends over 17 amino acids. CDR3 nucleotide sequence: TGCGCCAGCAGCTTGAGTTCGCAGAGCTGGAACACCGGGGAGCTGTTTTTT. Its translation is CASSLSSQSWNTGELFF. Combining the CDR3 with reference TRBV5-1 and TRBJ2-2 gives the whole variable domain KAGVTQTPRYLIKTRGQQVTLSCSPISGHRSVSWYQQTPGQGLQFLFEYFSETQRNKGNFPGRFSGRQFSNSRSEMNVSTLELGDSALYLCASSLSSQSWNTGELFFGEGSRLTVL.

The chain carries TRBV29-1 and TRBJ2-7; 10 bases fit TRBD1. Trimming at V came to 6 bases and at J to 7 bases, leaving 9 bases not matched to a gene. Germline CDR1 is SQVTM and CDR2 is ANQGSEA. This CDR3 contains 13 residues. The CDR3, as DNA: TGCAGCGTACTTGGACAGGGGGTTGGGGAGCAGTACTTC. Amino acids: CSVLGQGVGEQYF.

This clonotype came up a few times. This chain joins TRBV5-8 and TRBJ1-4; D might be TRBD1 (6 bases). Trimming shortened V by 8 bases and J by 4 bases, and 15 bases separated the two germline ends. The CDR3 spans 14 residues. The germline V gene encodes CDR1 SGHTS and CDR2 YDEGEE. CDR3 loop: CASPLDSLNEKLFF. The CDR3 nucleotides are TGTGCCAGTCCTTTGGACAGCCTTAATGAAAAACTGTTTTTT. The variable domain in full, with the rest retrieved from reference TRBV5-8 and TRBJ1-4, is EAGVTQSPTHLIKTRGQQATLRCSPISGHTSVYWYQQALGLGLQFLLWYDEGEERNRGNFPPRFSGRQFPNYSSELNVNALELEDSALYLCASPLDSLNEKLFFGSGTQLSVL.